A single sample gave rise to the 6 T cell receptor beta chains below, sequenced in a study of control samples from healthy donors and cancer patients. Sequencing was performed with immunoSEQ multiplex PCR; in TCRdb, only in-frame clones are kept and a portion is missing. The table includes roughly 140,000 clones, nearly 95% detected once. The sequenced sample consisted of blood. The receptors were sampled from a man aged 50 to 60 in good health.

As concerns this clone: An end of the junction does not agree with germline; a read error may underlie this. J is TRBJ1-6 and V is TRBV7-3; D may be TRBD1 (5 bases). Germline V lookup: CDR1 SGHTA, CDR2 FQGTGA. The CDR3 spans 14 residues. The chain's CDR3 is CASSLTGTHSPLHF. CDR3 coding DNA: TGTGCCAGCAGCCTAACCGGGACCCATTCACCCCTCCACTTT.

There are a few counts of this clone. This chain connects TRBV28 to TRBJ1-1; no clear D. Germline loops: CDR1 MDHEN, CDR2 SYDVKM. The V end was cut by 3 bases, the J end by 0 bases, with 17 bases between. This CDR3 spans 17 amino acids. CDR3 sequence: CASSLVLGIPMNTEAFF. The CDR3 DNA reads TGTGCCAGCAGTTTGGTGTTGGGAATCCCCATGAACACTGAAGCTTTCTTT.

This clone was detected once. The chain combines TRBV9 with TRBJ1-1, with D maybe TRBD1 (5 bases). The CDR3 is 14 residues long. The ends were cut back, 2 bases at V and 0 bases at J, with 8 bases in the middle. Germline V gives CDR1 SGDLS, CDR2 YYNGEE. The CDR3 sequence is CASSVDSMNTEAFF. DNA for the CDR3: TGTGCCAGCAGCGTCGACAGCATGAACACTGAAGCTTTCTTT.

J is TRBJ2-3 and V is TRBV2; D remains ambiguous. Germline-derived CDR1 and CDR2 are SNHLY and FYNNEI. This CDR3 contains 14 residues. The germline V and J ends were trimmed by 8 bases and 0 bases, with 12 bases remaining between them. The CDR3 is CASSRGVSTDTQYF. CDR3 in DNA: TGTGCCAGCTCTCGAGGCGTTAGCACAGATACGCAGTATTTT.

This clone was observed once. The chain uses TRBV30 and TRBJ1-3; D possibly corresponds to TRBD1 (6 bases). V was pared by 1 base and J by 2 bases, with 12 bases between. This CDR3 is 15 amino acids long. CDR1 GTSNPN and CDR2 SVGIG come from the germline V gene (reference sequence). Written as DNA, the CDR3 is TGTGCCTGGAGTGAGCAGGGGCTAGCTGGAAACACCATATATTTT. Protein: CAWSEQGLAGNTIYF.

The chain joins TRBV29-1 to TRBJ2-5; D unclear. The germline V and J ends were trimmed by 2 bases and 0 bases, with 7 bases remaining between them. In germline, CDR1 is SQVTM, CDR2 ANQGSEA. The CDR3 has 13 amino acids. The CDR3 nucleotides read TGCAGCGTTGAAAAAGGCGACCAAGAGACCCAGTACTTC. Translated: CSVEKGDQETQYF.